This TCR beta chain was obtained from a study of shared clonotypes between healthy human individuals. The length of the CDR3 is 15 residues. CDR1 KGHSH and CDR2 LQKENI come from the germline V gene. V lost 2 bases and J 7 bases, leaving 15 bases between the germline ends. Repertoires were generated with immunoSEQ multiplex PCR, while TCRdb's copy carries only in-frame clones and drops some. The sample carries approximately 500,000 clones, 90% to 96% recorded once. This TCR came from a woman in her 30s in good health. Specimen: naive CD4+ T cells sorted from blood. Subset indicated: CD45RA+ positively selected. The chain couples TRBV18 to TRBJ1-5; D is uncertain. As DNA, the CDR3 is TGTGCCAGCTCACCAGATCCGGCCTTCGCACAGCCCCAGCATTTT. Amino acids: CASSPDPAFAQPQHF.